What follows are 3 T cell receptor beta chains derived from one specimen sequenced in a study of cytomegalovirus exposure and HLA in healthy donors. 60 Vbeta and 13 Jbeta primers were used in PCR. The repertoire was sequenced with immunoSEQ multiplex PCR; TCRdb's copy has only in-frame clones and lacks some. Of around 170,000 clones in the sample, around 81% are singletons; the top ten hold about 1.4%. The specimen sequenced was PBMCs. The receptors originated from a man aged 35-49 years in good health and CMV-seronegative.

V gene TRBV9 combines with J gene TRBJ1-2; unclear D gene. Germline values: CDR1 SGDLS, CDR2 YYNGEE. Trimming cost V 6 bases and J 8 bases, with 20 bases left between them. The CDR3 has 14 amino acids. The chain's CDR3 is CASTLAGFAGGYTF. The CDR3 DNA follows: TGTGCCAGCACCCTAGCGGGTTTCGCCGGAGGCTACACCTTC.

V usage is TRBV27 and J usage is TRBJ2-1; D is possibly TRBD2 (6 bases). Germline V lookup: CDR1 MNHEY, CDR2 SMNVEV (reference sequence). V was shortened by 3 bases and J by 0 bases, with 15 bases between the two germline ends. The CDR3 length is 17 residues. DNA for the CDR3: TGTGCCAGCAGTTTCGGCAGGGACTTGAGCTCCTACAATGAGCAGTTCTTC. It yields the protein CASSFGRDLSSYNEQFF.

V and J are TRBV7-3 and TRBJ2-6, with 7 nucleotides matching TRBD1. Germline CDR1 is SGHTA and CDR2 is FQGTGA. CDR3 size: 15 residues. Germline trimming cut 2 bases from V and 2 bases from J; bases unmatched to any gene: 0. CDR3 residues: CASSLQGAGANVLTF. In DNA form, the CDR3 reads TGTGCCAGCAGCTTACAGGGGGCTGGGGCCAACGTCCTGACTTTC.